Each of the 28 T cell receptor beta chains below was sequenced from the same sample in a study of blood T cell repertoires in COVID-19. Sequencing used immunoSEQ multiplex PCR; TCRdb keeps in-frame clones, though not all of them. The sample lists 200,000 to 250,000 clones; around 90% were seen once. Sample: PBMCs or T cells enriched from blood (not recorded which). These receptors were taken from a man aged 25 to 40 who had been exposed to COVID-19.

The J gene is TRBJ2-2, the V gene TRBV24-1; 7 bases map to TRBD1. This CDR3 is built from 14 residues. Germline V lookup: CDR1 KGHDR, CDR2 SFDVKD. After removal of 7 bases from V and 4 bases from J, the junction contained 5 bases not matched to a gene. The CDR3 region has the DNA TGTGCCACCAGGGCAGGGGGTAGCACCGGGGAGCTGTTTTTT. Residues: CATRAGGSTGELFF.

V is TRBV19 and J is TRBJ2-1; 8 nucleotides line up with TRBD1. V dropped 7 bases and J dropped 7; count of bases not matched to a gene: 3. The CDR3 sequence is 12 residues long. Germline-derived CDR1 and CDR2 are LNHDA and SQIVND (reference sequence). CDR3 protein: CASTRTGNEQFF. The CDR3, as DNA: TGTGCCAGTACCCGGACAGGGAATGAGCAGTTCTTC.

The V and J genes are TRBV2 and TRBJ1-4; D may be TRBD1 (6 bases). The germline V and J ends were trimmed by 8 bases and 8 bases, with 12 bases remaining between them. Germline V CDR1 and CDR2: SNHLY, FYNNEI. CDR3 length equals 12 residues. The CDR3 DNA sequence: TGTGCCAGCGTGGGGGCTGGGGAAAAACTGTTTTTT. It codes for CASVGAGEKLFF.

The J gene is TRBJ1-2, the V gene TRBV3-1 (or the pseudogene TRBV3-2); no clear D gene. Germline CDR1 and CDR2: LGHDT and YNNKEL (reference sequence). The germline V and J ends were trimmed by 1 base and 7 bases, with 7 bases remaining between them. This CDR3 is 12 amino acids long. For the CDR3, the DNA is TGTGCCAGCAGCCAAGTTGAGGGTGGCTACACCTTC. Its protein product is CASSQVEGGYTF.

The chain links TRBV9 to TRBJ1-6; no clear D. This CDR3 contains 14 residues. With 3 bases removed from V and 8 bases from J, the gap between germline ends came to 12 bases. Germline values: CDR1 SGDLS, CDR2 YYNGEE. CDR3 loop: CASSDYDGYSPLHF. In DNA form, the CDR3 reads TGTGCCAGCAGCGACTACGACGGATATTCACCCCTCCACTTT. Full variable domain (remainder filled in from reference TRBV9 and TRBJ1-6): DSGVTQTPKHLITATGQRVTLRCSPRSGDLSVYWYQQSLDQGLQFLIQYYNGEERAKGNILERFSAQQFPDLHSELNLSSLELGDSALYFCASSDYDGYSPLHFGNGTRLTVT.

This clone came up once. This rearrangement joins TRBV6-5 to TRBJ1-2; D not resolved. The CDR3 covers 14 residues. CDR1 MNHEY and CDR2 SVGAGI come from the germline V gene. The V end was cut by 6 bases, the J end by 0 bases, with 11 bases between. The CDR3 coding sequence is TGTGCCAGCAGCTTAGATCGAGCTAACTATGGCTACACCTTC. This gives the protein CASSLDRANYGYTF.

The V gene is TRBV2, the J gene TRBJ1-2, with D possibly being TRBD1 (5 bases). Trimming stripped 1 base from V and 3 bases from J, with 9 bases between. This CDR3 spans 14 amino acids. Germline V CDR1 and CDR2: SNHLY, FYNNEI. CDR3 nucleotides: TGTGCCAGCAGTGAAGGGGGCGACTACTATGGCTACACCTTC. Encoded protein: CASSEGGDYYGYTF. Full variable domain (outside the CDR3, taken from reference TRBV2 and TRBJ1-2): EPEVTQTPSHQVTQMGQEVILRCVPISNHLYFYWYRQILGQKVEFLVSFYNNEISEKSEIFDDQFSVERPDGSNFTLKIRSTKLEDSAMYFCASSEGGDYYGYTFGSGTRLTVV.

The CDR3 region is CASSSGTANTGELFF. The CDR3, as DNA: TGTGCCAGCAGCTCAGGGACAGCTAACACCGGGGAGCTGTTTTTT. The J gene is TRBJ2-2, the V gene TRBV11-3; 7 bases are a match to TRBD1. Germline V gene data show CDR1 as SGHNT and CDR2 as YENEEA. This CDR3 is built from 15 residues. V trimming: 4 bases; J trimming: 2 bases; junction bases outside the gene matches: 4.

This clone was observed a single time. This chain uses TRBV7-9 with TRBJ2-5; TRBD2 agrees at 7 bases. The CDR3 totals 14 residues. V lost 6 bases to trimming and J lost 3 bases; unmatched junction nucleotides: 7. Per germline, CDR1 SEHNR and CDR2 FQNEAQ (reference sequence). For the CDR3, the DNA is TGTGCCAGCAGTAATTCCGGACTAGAAGAGACCCAGTACTTC. It is translated as CASSNSGLEETQYF.

The table lists this clone with many counts. This chain joins TRBV5-1 and TRBJ2-3; TRBD2 matches at 8 bases. V lost 2 bases to trimming and J lost 6 bases; unmatched junction nucleotides: 11. The CDR3 runs to 16 residues. Germline values: CDR1 SGHRS, CDR2 YFSETQ. The CDR3 is CASSFMKRGMEDTQYF. CDR3 in DNA: TGCGCCAGCAGCTTTATGAAGCGGGGGATGGAGGATACGCAGTATTTT.

This chain links TRBV27 with TRBJ1-5; D may be TRBD1 (6 bases). This CDR3 region has 14 residues. The V gene lost 6 bases and the J gene lost 4 bases, with 13 bases spanning the gap. Germline CDR1 is MNHEY and CDR2 is SMNVEV (reference sequence). This chain's CDR3 is CASRPGTRNQPQHF. The CDR3 region has the DNA TGTGCCAGCAGACCCGGGACAAGAAATCAGCCCCAGCATTTT.

This clone was seen only once. The chain is built from TRBV12-2 and TRBJ2-7; the D call TRBD1 from the table was never checked on the DNA. TRBV12-2 is designated a pseudogene. This CDR3 has 16 amino acids. CDR3 DNA: TGTGCAAGTCGCTTATTGCCGAGACAGGGGTACTACGAGCAGTACTTC. It specifies CASRLLPRQGYYEQYF.

The gene calls are TRBV19 and TRBJ1-5, with 9 bases aligning to TRBD1. Germline loops: CDR1 LNHDA, CDR2 SQIVND (reference sequence). The CDR3 is made up of 14 amino acids. V shed 6 bases and J 4 bases; nucleotides not matched to a gene: 4. The CDR3 spells CASSDDRGNQPQHF. In DNA, the CDR3 is TGTGCCAGTAGCGATGACAGGGGGAATCAGCCCCAGCATTTT.

The chain carries TRBV5-4 and TRBJ1-2; D call uncertain. Germline assignment: CDR1 SGHNT and CDR2 YYREEE (reference sequence). Trimming cost V 1 base and J 2 bases, with 12 bases left between them. The CDR3 runs 15 residues. The CDR3 region is CASSLSPGINYGYTF. CDR3 coding DNA: TGTGCCAGCAGCTTGTCCCCGGGGATAAACTATGGCTACACCTTC. Drawing the rest from reference TRBV5-4 and TRBJ1-2, the complete variable domain is ETGVTQSPTHLIKTRGQQVTLRCSSQSGHNTVSWYQQALGQGPQFIFQYYREEENGRGNFPPRFSGLQFPNYSSELNVNALELDDSALYLCASSLSPGINYGYTFGSGTRLTVV.

The V gene is TRBV5-1, the J gene TRBJ2-3; 10 bases match TRBD2. The CDR3 loop spans 17 amino acids. Germline CDR1 reads SGHRS; CDR2 reads YFSETQ. J was trimmed by 2 bases and V by 3 bases; bases with no gene match: 9. CDR3 loop: CASSSESSGGYTDTQYF. Here the CDR3 DNA reads TGCGCCAGCAGCTCAGAAAGTAGCGGGGGGTACACAGATACGCAGTATTTT.

The chain couples TRBV5-6 to TRBJ2-5, with 11 nucleotides matching TRBD2. Trimming removed 3 bases from V and 3 bases from J; junction bases left unmatched: 1. Germline V gene lookup returns CDR1 SGHDT and CDR2 YYEEEE. The CDR3 is 14 amino acids. CDR3 sequence: CASSYSGREETQYF. CDR3 DNA sequence: TGTGCCAGCAGCTATAGCGGGAGGGAAGAGACCCAGTACTTC.

The sample holds one count of this clone. The J gene is TRBJ1-6, the V gene TRBV6-5; 9 bases are a match to TRBD1. CDR3 length: 15 amino acids. V was clipped by 2 bases and J by 7 bases; unmatched bases: 3. Germline V lookup: CDR1 MNHEY, CDR2 SVGAGI. The CDR3 region is CASSYGDRVNSPLHF. The CDR3 DNA follows: TGTGCCAGCAGTTACGGGGACAGGGTGAATTCACCCCTCCACTTT.

In this sample, this clone turned up a few times. V is TRBV11-2 and J is TRBJ1-1; the match to TRBD1 covers 7 bases. CDR1 is SGHAT and CDR2 is FQNNGV in the germline V gene. The CDR3 spans 14 residues. The V and J ends lost 5 bases and 4 bases, in that order; junction bases with no gene match: 7. The CDR3 DNA is TGTGCCAGCAGCCTAAACAGGGGTGGCACTGAAGCTTTCTTT. Its protein is CASSLNRGGTEAFF.

The gene calls are TRBV5-5 and TRBJ1-1; no reliable D call. The CDR3 runs 17 residues. Between the trimmed V and J ends, which lost 4 bases and 0 bases, there was a span of 19 bases. Germline V gives CDR1 SGHKS, CDR2 YYEKEE (reference sequence). The CDR3 nucleotides read TGTGCCAGCAGCCCAGAGGTATGGCAGAAGATGAACACTGAAGCTTTCTTT. Its translation: CASSPEVWQKMNTEAFF. Drawing the rest from reference TRBV5-5 and TRBJ1-1, the complete variable domain is DAGVTQSPTHLIKTRGQQVTLRCSPISGHKSVSWYQQVLGQGPQFIFQYYEKEERGRGNFPDRFSARQFPNYSSELNVNALLLGDSALYLCASSPEVWQKMNTEAFFGQGTRLTVV.

For the CDR3, the DNA is TGTGCCAGCAGCTTCACCGGGACAGGGGGCTTCAATGAGCAGTTCTTC. It specifies CASSFTGTGGFNEQFF. The chain has TRBV5-6 and TRBJ2-1; 12 bases map to TRBD1. The V gene end was trimmed by 2 bases and the J gene end by 6 bases; junction bases not matched to a gene: 6. The CDR3 extends over 16 amino acids. CDR1 SGHDT and CDR2 YYEEEE come from the germline V gene.

The chain couples TRBV6-5 to TRBJ1-3, with TRBD1 as a possible D gene (5 bases). V lost 6 bases and J lost 4, with 13 bases in between. This CDR3 has 14 residues. Germline CDR1 and CDR2: MNHEY and SVGAGI. The CDR3 coding sequence is TGTGCCAGCAGCTCCCGACAGAAAGGAAACACCATATATTTT. Protein: CASSSRQKGNTIYF.

Only one count was recorded for this clone. This chain uses TRBV5-6 with TRBJ1-4, with D hard to call. Germline V lookup: CDR1 SGHDT, CDR2 YYEEEE. The CDR3 loop spans 14 amino acids. Trimming stripped 2 bases from V and 8 bases from J, with 13 bases between. The CDR3 sequence is CASSLPGAGEKLFF. The DNA for the CDR3 is TGTGCCAGCAGCTTACCGGGAGCTGGGGAAAAACTGTTTTTT.

The rearrangement joins TRBV29-1 to TRBJ2-7; 11 bases are shared with TRBD1. The CDR3 is 15 residues long. J gave up 0 bases and V 6 bases, and 7 bases lay outside the gene matches. Looked up from germline, CDR1 is SQVTM and CDR2 is ANQGSEA. The chain's CDR3 is CSVFGTGGGSYEQYF. The CDR3 DNA follows: TGCAGCGTATTCGGGACAGGGGGTGGCTCCTACGAGCAGTACTTC.

The chain uses TRBV7-2 and TRBJ1-1; the D gene is possibly TRBD1 (5 bases). This CDR3 comprises 13 residues. V was cut by 5 bases and J by 4 bases, with 11 bases left in between. Per germline, CDR1 SGHTA and CDR2 FQGNSA. The CDR3 spells CASSTMGGTEAFF. CDR3 coding DNA: TGTGCCAGCAGCACAATGGGGGGCACTGAAGCTTTCTTT.

V and J are TRBV11-2 and TRBJ1-1; weak D call: TRBD1 (6 bases). The germline CDR1 and CDR2 sequences are SGHAT and FQNNGV. The CDR3 consists of 16 residues. V was shortened by 4 bases and J by 3 bases, with 18 bases between the two germline ends. This chain's CDR3 is CASSWSEWEGDTEAFF. In DNA, the CDR3 is TGTGCCAGCAGCTGGAGCGAATGGGAGGGGGACACTGAAGCTTTCTTT.

The chain combines TRBV15 with TRBJ1-2; TRBD1 aligns across 8 bases. V gave up 0 bases and J gave up 7 bases; unmatched junction bases: 4. CDR1 is LNHNV, CDR2 YYDKDF, per germline (reference sequence). The CDR3 spans 14 residues. In DNA, the CDR3 is TGTGCCACCAGCAGAGATGGACAGGGACCTGGCTACACCTTC. Its translation: CATSRDGQGPGYTF.

The genes are TRBV6-5 and TRBJ2-7; D perhaps matches TRBD1 (6 bases). The V gene lost 4 bases and the J gene lost 4 bases, with 11 bases spanning the gap. Germline V gene data show CDR1 as MNHEY and CDR2 as SVGAGI. This CDR3 region has 13 residues. The CDR3 reads CASSSPGAYEQYF. CDR3 nucleotide sequence: TGTGCCAGCAGTTCCCCAGGGGCTTACGAGCAGTACTTC.

This chain links TRBV21-1 with TRBJ2-3; the D call of TRBD1 is as the table states it, not checked on the DNA. TRBV21-1 counts as a pseudogene. The CDR3 consists of 15 residues. CDR3 protein: CASSNSGQKSDTQYF. Here the CDR3 DNA reads TGTGCCAGCAGCAACTCCGGACAGAAATCAGATACGCAGTATTTT.